This T cell receptor beta chain was observed in a study of metastatic and nonmetastatic thyroid tumors. Thyroid surgery had not been preceded by any treatment in any patient. This clone has a count of ten or more. Deletions cut 2 bases from V and 5 bases from J, with 7 bases between. Germline assignment: CDR1 SGHAT and CDR2 FQNNGV. This CDR3 is built from 13 residues. TCRdb ran MiXCR on the PCR reads. Here the sample spans under 20,000 clones, 25% to 30% being singletons. The V call is TRBV11-2, the J call TRBJ2-1, with D maybe TRBD2 (6 bases). Sequenced input: tumor tissue. The receptor was derived from a male donor with papillary thyroid cancer or a benign thyroid nodule (not recorded which). Some clones in this sample may be carry-over from other donors' samples. The DNA of the CDR3 is TGTGCCAGCAGCTTAACTAGCAACAATGAGCAGTTCTTC. Translated: CASSLTSNNEQFF.